These T cell receptor beta chains were read from a single sample in a study of blood T cells in healthy people across ages. One entry per CDR3 protein results from TCRdb running MiXCR on the 5' RACE reads. The repertoire holds 800,000 to 1,300,000 distinct CDR3 sequences, with under 30% as singletons. Another study also made use of these data, one on T cells of mothers and their children.

Sequencing used blood. The receptors shown here come from a girl aged 2-15 years in good health. Each CDR3 is given with its conserved first and last residue. D genes are given only for firm matches. The size of a clone is reported for some rows only, either as once, few or many, or as a class for expanded clones.

abundance: few; len: 14; j_gene: TRBJ2-3; d_gene: NA; v_gene: TRBV6-6; CDR3nt: TGTGCCAGCAGTTACTCGGTAGACACAGATACGCAGTATTTT; CDR3aa: CASSYSVDTDTQYF
abundance: NA; len: 13; j_gene: TRBJ2-2; d_gene: NA; v_gene: TRBV7-9; CDR3nt: TGTGCCAGCAGCTTTAAAGCCACCGGGGAGCTGTTTTTT; CDR3aa: CASSFKATGELFF
abundance: NA; len: 15; j_gene: TRBJ2-1; d_gene: TRBD1; v_gene: TRBV7-2; CDR3nt: TGTGCCAGCAGCTTATGGGGACAGGCATACAATGAGCAGTTCTTC; CDR3aa: CASSLWGQAYNEQFF
abundance: few; len: 14; j_gene: TRBJ2-1; d_gene: TRBD2; v_gene: TRBV6-2/TRBV6-3; CDR3nt: TGTGCCAGCAGTTACTACAGCGGGAGAAATGAGCAGTTCTTC; CDR3aa: CASSYYSGRNEQFF
abundance: once; len: 14; j_gene: TRBJ2-3; d_gene: NA; v_gene: TRBV7-9; CDR3nt: TGTGCCAGCAGCTGGGACACCTACGTTCCTTCGCAGTATTTT; CDR3aa: CASSWDTYVPSQYF
abundance: NA; len: 13; j_gene: TRBJ2-7; d_gene: NA; v_gene: TRBV6-2/TRBV6-3; CDR3nt: TGTGCCAGCAGCGGGGCCGAGATCTACGAGCAGTACTTC; CDR3aa: CASSGAEIYEQYF
abundance: NA; len: 14; j_gene: TRBJ2-1; d_gene: NA; v_gene: TRBV20-1; CDR3nt: TGCAGTGCTAGCTTAAGGGGAGCCTACAATGAGCAGTTCTTC; CDR3aa: CSASLRGAYNEQFF
abundance: NA; len: 13; j_gene: TRBJ2-1; d_gene: TRBD2; v_gene: TRBV7-2; CDR3nt: TGTGCCAGCAGCTTTGGCGGGAGGATTGAGCAGTTCTTC; CDR3aa: CASSFGGRIEQFF
abundance: few; len: 15; j_gene: TRBJ2-1; d_gene: NA; v_gene: TRBV5-4; CDR3nt: TGTGCCAGCAGCTTCTCCTCATCGAAACACAATGAGCAGTTCTTC; CDR3aa: CASSFSSSKHNEQFF
abundance: NA; len: 14; j_gene: TRBJ2-7; d_gene: NA; v_gene: TRBV7-8; CDR3nt: TGTGCCAGCAGCTTACTGGGGTTTCCTTCCGAGCAGTACTTC; CDR3aa: CASSLLGFPSEQYF
abundance: few; len: 14; j_gene: TRBJ1-2; d_gene: NA; v_gene: TRBV7-6; CDR3nt: TGTGCCAGCAGCGATACCCGGGCCAGCTATGGCTACACCTTC; CDR3aa: CASSDTRASYGYTF
abundance: NA; len: 12; j_gene: TRBJ2-5; d_gene: NA; v_gene: TRBV29-1; CDR3nt: TGCAGCGCCACAGTCGGGCAAGAGACCCAGTACTTC; CDR3aa: CSATVGQETQYF
abundance: NA; len: 15; j_gene: TRBJ2-7; d_gene: NA; v_gene: TRBV14; CDR3nt: TGTGCCAGCAGCCCATATGGCGGTCCATCCTACGAGCAGTACTTC; CDR3aa: CASSPYGGPSYEQYF
abundance: NA; len: 14; j_gene: TRBJ2-7; d_gene: NA; v_gene: TRBV7-6; CDR3nt: TGTGCCAGCAGCCCGCGGACAAGCGCCAACGAGCAGTACTTC; CDR3aa: CASSPRTSANEQYF
abundance: NA; len: 14; j_gene: TRBJ1-5; d_gene: NA; v_gene: TRBV15; CDR3nt: TGTGCCACCAGCAGCGATTACAACAATCAGCCCCAGCATTTT; CDR3aa: CATSSDYNNQPQHF
abundance: NA; len: 12; j_gene: TRBJ2-2; d_gene: TRBD1; v_gene: TRBV20-1; CDR3nt: TGCAGTGCTAGGGGACAGAGCGGGGAGCTGTTTTTT; CDR3aa: CSARGQSGELFF
abundance: few; len: 16; j_gene: TRBJ1-1; d_gene: NA; v_gene: TRBV28; CDR3nt: TGTGCCAGCCGACTACAGGGCTGGGGCGCCGACGCTGAAGCTTTCTTT; CDR3aa: CASRLQGWGADAEAFF
abundance: NA; len: 16; j_gene: TRBJ2-5; d_gene: TRBD1; v_gene: TRBV5-1; CDR3nt: TGCGCCAGCACATCCGGTCGGGGACAGGGCCAAGAGACCCAGTACTTC; CDR3aa: CASTSGRGQGQETQYF
abundance: NA; len: 16; j_gene: TRBJ2-1; d_gene: TRBD2; v_gene: TRBV6-5; CDR3nt: TGTGCCAGCAGTTACCGCTCGGGGGGGGGTTACAATGAGCAGTTCTTC; CDR3aa: CASSYRSGGGYNEQFF
abundance: NA; len: 14; j_gene: TRBJ2-2; d_gene: TRBD2; v_gene: TRBV6-1; CDR3nt: TGTGCCAGCCGCGGGGGGCTCTTAGCCGGGGAGCTGTTTTTT; CDR3aa: CASRGGLLAGELFF
abundance: once; len: 11; j_gene: TRBJ1-1; d_gene: NA; v_gene: TRBV29-1; CDR3nt: TGCAGCGTTTACAGAGGGCAGGTGGCTTTCTTT; CDR3aa: CSVYRGQVAFF
abundance: few; len: 16; j_gene: TRBJ2-5; d_gene: TRBD2; v_gene: TRBV12-3/TRBV12-4; CDR3nt: TGTGCCAGCAGTTCCGTAGCGGGAAGGATGGGAGGGACCCAGTACTTC; CDR3aa: CASSSVAGRMGGTQYF
abundance: NA; len: 14; j_gene: TRBJ2-5; d_gene: TRBD1; v_gene: TRBV7-3; CDR3nt: TGTGCCAGCAGCTCGGGACAGGCCCCAGAGACCCAGTACTTC; CDR3aa: CASSSGQAPETQYF
abundance: few; len: 18; j_gene: TRBJ2-6; d_gene: NA; v_gene: TRBV5-1; CDR3nt: TGCGCCAGCAGCTTGTCGTCAGGGTCCTGGTCTGGGGCCAACGTCCTGACTTTC; CDR3aa: CASSLSSGSWSGANVLTF
abundance: few; len: 15; j_gene: TRBJ2-3; d_gene: TRBD2; v_gene: TRBV27; CDR3nt: TGTGCCAGCAGCTTCGGCCATCGGGGGGGCGATACGCAGTATTTT; CDR3aa: CASSFGHRGGDTQYF
abundance: NA; len: 14; j_gene: TRBJ1-4; d_gene: NA; v_gene: TRBV6-1; CDR3nt: TGTGCCAGCACAACCGGGACCAATAGTGAAAAACTGTTTTTT; CDR3aa: CASTTGTNSEKLFF
abundance: few; len: 14; j_gene: TRBJ2-7; d_gene: NA; v_gene: TRBV5-1; CDR3nt: TGCGCCAGCAGCTTGGGGACAGAGAACCACGAGCAGTACTTC; CDR3aa: CASSLGTENHEQYF
abundance: NA; len: 14; j_gene: TRBJ2-7; d_gene: TRBD2; v_gene: TRBV29-1; CDR3nt: TGCAGCGTGGTTAGCGGGGGACGCCCCTACGAGCAGTACTTC; CDR3aa: CSVVSGGRPYEQYF
abundance: once; len: 12; j_gene: TRBJ2-3; d_gene: NA; v_gene: TRBV12-3/TRBV12-4; CDR3nt: TGTGCCAGCAGCCCAATAGCAGATGCGCAGTATTTT; CDR3aa: CASSPIADAQYF
abundance: many; len: 12; j_gene: TRBJ2-5; d_gene: NA; v_gene: TRBV6-5; CDR3nt: TGTGCCAGCAGTTCACACGCGGAGACCCAGTACTTC; CDR3aa: CASSSHAETQYF
abundance: few; len: 15; j_gene: TRBJ2-1; d_gene: NA; v_gene: TRBV20-1; CDR3nt: TGCAGTGCTAGAGGACCGGGGAGCTCCTACAATGAGCAGTTCTTC; CDR3aa: CSARGPGSSYNEQFF
abundance: NA; len: 12; j_gene: TRBJ2-5; d_gene: NA; v_gene: TRBV29-1; CDR3nt: TGCAGCGCCACGGGCTTACAAGAGACCCAGTACTTC; CDR3aa: CSATGLQETQYF
abundance: NA; len: 17; j_gene: TRBJ1-1; d_gene: NA; v_gene: TRBV20-1; CDR3nt: TGCAGTGCTAGAGATTTCCGACCGATCGGGGGCAACACTGAAGCTTTCTTT; CDR3aa: CSARDFRPIGGNTEAFF
abundance: NA; len: 18; j_gene: TRBJ1-1; d_gene: NA; v_gene: TRBV12-3/TRBV12-4; CDR3nt: TGTGCCAGCAGCCCCCTCCTTAGCAGGGGCGTCTATGAAACTGAAGCTTTCTTT; CDR3aa: CASSPLLSRGVYETEAFF
abundance: once; len: 13; j_gene: TRBJ1-1; d_gene: TRBD1; v_gene: TRBV29-1; CDR3nt: TGCAGCGTTCATCAGGGGGGGAACACTGAAGCTTTCTTT; CDR3aa: CSVHQGGNTEAFF
abundance: NA; len: 14; j_gene: TRBJ1-1; d_gene: TRBD1; v_gene: TRBV19; CDR3nt: TGTGCCAGCAGGATTACACAGGGGGGAAGAGAAGCTTTCTTT; CDR3aa: CASRITQGGREAFF
abundance: NA; len: 15; j_gene: TRBJ2-3; d_gene: NA; v_gene: TRBV5-5; CDR3nt: TGTGCCAGCAGCCGTGCGGGACAGCGCACAGATACGCAGTATTTT; CDR3aa: CASSRAGQRTDTQYF
abundance: few; len: 14; j_gene: TRBJ1-4; d_gene: NA; v_gene: TRBV20-1; CDR3nt: TGCAGTGCTGACATTGGACGGGGAAATGAAAAACTGTTTTTT; CDR3aa: CSADIGRGNEKLFF
abundance: NA; len: 12; j_gene: TRBJ2-7; d_gene: NA; v_gene: TRBV7-6; CDR3nt: TGTACCAGCAGCTTAGGGGACAACGAGCAGTACTTC; CDR3aa: CTSSLGDNEQYF
abundance: NA; len: 14; j_gene: TRBJ1-1; d_gene: NA; v_gene: TRBV5-5; CDR3nt: TGTGCCAGCAGCGTCCAGGGAGGGAACACTGAAGCTTTCTTT; CDR3aa: CASSVQGGNTEAFF
abundance: NA; len: 15; j_gene: TRBJ2-1; d_gene: TRBD2; v_gene: TRBV5-1; CDR3nt: TGCGCCAGCAGCTTTGGGGCTAGCGGTTACAATGAGCAGTTCTTC; CDR3aa: CASSFGASGYNEQFF
abundance: few; len: 20; j_gene: TRBJ2-1; d_gene: TRBD2; v_gene: TRBV28; CDR3nt: TGTGCCAGCAGTAGCCATTACGACAGATCCGGGACTAGCGGATTCGATGGGCAGTTCTTC; CDR3aa: CASSSHYDRSGTSGFDGQFF
abundance: NA; len: 15; j_gene: TRBJ2-7; d_gene: NA; v_gene: TRBV5-1; CDR3nt: TGCGCCAGCACATATGACTTGGGCCAAGCCAACGAGCAGTACTTC; CDR3aa: CASTYDLGQANEQYF
abundance: NA; len: 15; j_gene: TRBJ2-7; d_gene: TRBD2; v_gene: TRBV5-1; CDR3nt: TGCGCCAGCAGAAGTGCTAGCGGGGCCCCCTACGAGCAGTACTTC; CDR3aa: CASRSASGAPYEQYF
abundance: few; len: 14; j_gene: TRBJ2-1; d_gene: NA; v_gene: TRBV7-8; CDR3nt: TGTGCCAGCAGCCCCGGGAGTTACCAAGAGACCCGGTACTTC; CDR3aa: CASSPGSYQETRYF
abundance: NA; len: 14; j_gene: TRBJ2-7; d_gene: NA; v_gene: TRBV4-1; CDR3nt: TGCGCCAGCAGCCAAGATGCGGGGAACTACGAGCAGTACTTC; CDR3aa: CASSQDAGNYEQYF
abundance: NA; len: 14; j_gene: TRBJ1-1; d_gene: NA; v_gene: TRBV11-3; CDR3nt: TGTGCCAGCAGCTCGCTTCCAGGATCCACTGAAGCTTTCTTT; CDR3aa: CASSSLPGSTEAFF
abundance: few; len: 14; j_gene: TRBJ2-4; d_gene: NA; v_gene: TRBV28; CDR3nt: TGTGCCAGCGACGGCGGACTATCCAAAAACATTCAGTACTTC; CDR3aa: CASDGGLSKNIQYF
abundance: NA; len: 17; j_gene: TRBJ2-2; d_gene: NA; v_gene: TRBV12-3/TRBV12-4; CDR3nt: TGTGCCAGCAGTTTCTATTATCCTAAACTCCCCACCGGGGAGCTGTTTTTT; CDR3aa: CASSFYYPKLPTGELFF
abundance: NA; len: 17; j_gene: TRBJ1-4; d_gene: NA; v_gene: TRBV4-1; CDR3nt: TGCGCCAGCAGCCAATTAATTACGGTCGGGACTAATGAAAAACTGTTTTTT; CDR3aa: CASSQLITVGTNEKLFF
abundance: NA; len: 17; j_gene: TRBJ2-3; d_gene: NA; v_gene: TRBV5-1; CDR3nt: TGCGCCAGCAGCTTGGCCGGGGTTTCAGATCTGGCAGATACGCAGTATTTT; CDR3aa: CASSLAGVSDLADTQYF
abundance: NA; len: 16; j_gene: TRBJ2-3; d_gene: NA; v_gene: TRBV7-9; CDR3nt: TGTGCCAGCAGCTTAGAGGGGACGTCTGACACAGATACGCAGTATTTT; CDR3aa: CASSLEGTSDTDTQYF